These 30 T cell receptor beta chains were sequenced from one sample in a study of cytomegalovirus exposure and HLA in healthy donors. The PCR had 60 Vbeta and 13 Jbeta primers. The table came from immunoSEQ multiplex PCR; TCRdb's copy has only in-frame clones and leaves some out. This table has 150,000 or so clones, about 74% appearing once. Material: PBMCs. The receptors here all came from a young man in good health and CMV-seropositive.

About this clone itself: Mismatch with germline at one junction end may stem from a read error. The rearrangement joins TRBV19 to TRBJ1-5; weak D call: TRBD1 (5 bases). This CDR3 spans 16 amino acids. Germline V gene lookup returns CDR1 LNHDA and CDR2 SQIVND (reference sequence). The CDR3 reads CASSIKAGTSNRPQHF. The DNA for the CDR3 is TGTGCCAGTAGTATTAAAGCAGGGACTAGCAATCGGCCCCAGCATTTT.

This clone was observed a few times. The J gene is TRBJ2-1, the V gene TRBV28; unclear D gene. The V end lost 5 bases, the J end lost 0 bases, and 8 bases lay between the germline ends. Germline CDR1 reads MDHEN; CDR2 reads SYDVKM. This CDR3 region has 14 residues. Here the CDR3 DNA reads TGTGCCAGCAGTCCCCCTAGCTCCTACAATGAGCAGTTCTTC. Amino acids: CASSPPSSYNEQFF.

This chain uses TRBV18 with TRBJ2-1, with a weak D call TRBD2 (5 bases). The germline CDR1 and CDR2 sequences are KGHSH and LQKENI. V lost 1 base and J 4 bases, leaving 11 bases between the germline ends. This CDR3 is built from 15 residues. The CDR3 reads CASSPRGVGYNEQFF. Here the CDR3 DNA reads TGTGCCAGCTCACCACGGGGAGTCGGGTACAATGAGCAGTTCTTC.

The CDR3 nucleotides are TGTGCCAGCAGCTACGCAGGGACAGATTACGAGCAGTACTTC. The encoded protein is CASSYAGTDYEQYF. This chain joins TRBV6-5 and TRBJ2-5; 7 bases map to TRBD1. TRBJ2-7 explains the end of the DNA better; the J call may be wrong. CDR3 size: 14 residues. Germline V CDR1 and CDR2: MNHEY, SVGAGI.

The chain couples TRBV2 to TRBJ2-7; possibly TRBD1 for D (6 bases). In germline, CDR1 is SNHLY, CDR2 FYNNEI. CDR3 length: 14 residues. The ends were cut back, 5 bases at V and 0 bases at J, with 11 bases in the middle. CDR3: CASSSDRSSYEQYF. CDR3 sequence (DNA): TGTGCCAGCAGTTCCGACAGGAGCTCCTACGAGCAGTACTTC.

V and J are TRBV16 and TRBJ1-1; D is perhaps TRBD1 (6 bases). The germline gives CDR1 KGHSY, CDR2 FQNENV. V lost 4 bases, J lost 0 bases, and 15 bases lay in between. The CDR3 is 16 residues long. CDR3 in DNA: TGTGCCAGCAGCCCACGCAGGGGCGCAATGAACACTGAAGCTTTCTTT. It codes for CASSPRRGAMNTEAFF. Variable domain in full (rest from reference TRBV16 and TRBJ1-1): GEEVAQTPKHLVRGEGQKAKLYCAPIKGHSYVFWYQQVLKNEFKFLISFQNENVFDETGMPKERFSAKCLPNSPCSLEIQATKLEDSAVYFCASSPRRGAMNTEAFFGQGTRLTVV.

The chain combines TRBV7-9 with TRBJ2-7, with TRBD1 identical over 11 bases. The CDR3 sequence is 18 residues long. Germline loops: CDR1 SEHNR, CDR2 FQNEAQ (reference sequence). Losses at the gene ends were 4 bases for V and 5 bases for J; bases not matched to a gene: 16. The CDR3 bases are TGTGCCAGCAGCTGGGACAGGGGGTTCCTTGAAAGGGTAGACGAGCAGTACTTC. Amino acid sequence: CASSWDRGFLERVDEQYF.

CDR3 protein: CATSRDRLAGVNEQFF. The DNA of the CDR3 is TGTGCCACCAGCAGAGACCGACTAGCGGGAGTGAATGAGCAGTTCTTC. The rearrangement uses TRBV15 and TRBJ2-1; 12 bases fit TRBD2. The CDR3 spans 16 residues. With 0 bases clipped from V and 7 bases from J, the junction kept 4 bases outside the gene matches. The V gene's germline CDR1 is LNHNV and CDR2 YYDKDF (reference sequence).

The chain couples TRBV4-2 to TRBJ2-7; D is possibly TRBD2 (5 bases). V lost 0 bases and J lost 0, with 21 bases in between. The CDR3 extends over 19 amino acids. Per germline, CDR1 LGHNA and CDR2 YNFKEQ. This CDR3 reads CASSQDSALTRVSSYEQYF. CDR3 sequence (DNA): TGTGCCAGCAGCCAAGATTCGGCCCTTACTAGGGTGAGCTCCTACGAGCAGTACTTC.

This chain links TRBV5-1 with TRBJ2-5, with 8 bases fitting TRBD1. Per the germline V gene, CDR1 is SGHRS and CDR2 is YFSETQ. The CDR3 is 12 amino acids. V was pared by 0 bases and J by 12 bases, with 4 bases of the junction left unmatched. DNA for the CDR3: TGCGCCAGCAGCTTGGACCAGGGGGCTAAGTACTTC. Translating gives CASSLDQGAKYF.

The V gene is TRBV7-9, the J gene TRBJ2-7; 7 bases are shared with TRBD2. CDR3 length: 13 amino acids. V shed 2 bases, J shed 12 bases, and the junction held 10 bases outside the gene matches. CDR1 is SEHNR, CDR2 FQNEAQ, per germline (reference sequence). The CDR3 region is CASSLTLGGGWYF. CDR3 in DNA: TGTGCCAGCAGCTTAACTCTCGGCGGGGGTTGGTACTTC.

V and J are TRBV7-8 and TRBJ2-5, with D possibly being TRBD1 (6 bases). V was pared by 2 bases and J by 4 bases, with 14 bases between. CDR1 and CDR2 from the germline V gene are SGHVS and FQNEAQ. The CDR3 spans 15 residues. The CDR3 spells CASSLWGQGRETQYF. In nucleotides, the CDR3 is TGTGCCAGCAGCTTATGGGGTCAGGGGAGAGAGACCCAGTACTTC.

The sample holds a few counts of this clone. The chain combines TRBV2 with TRBJ1-5; weak D call: TRBD1 (5 bases). The CDR3 consists of 14 residues. Germline CDR1 reads SNHLY; CDR2 reads FYNNEI. Trimming took off 4 bases at V and 3 bases at J, with 10 bases between the two ends. The CDR3 DNA is TGTGCCAGCAGTGTGGGGGGATTCAATCAGCCCCAGCATTTT. Protein sequence: CASSVGGFNQPQHF.

The chain links TRBV4-2 to TRBJ2-7; D might be TRBD2 (6 bases). CDR1 is LGHNA and CDR2 is YNFKEQ in the germline V gene. The CDR3 covers 15 residues. With 6 bases removed from V and 2 bases from J, the gap between germline ends came to 17 bases. CDR3 sequence reads: CASSPTSWSTYEQYF. For the CDR3, the DNA is TGTGCCAGCAGTCCTACTAGCTGGAGCACCTACGAGCAGTACTTC.

The chain carries TRBV4-3 and TRBJ2-1, with D possibly matching TRBD2 (5 bases). Germline CDR1 is LGHNA and CDR2 is YSLEER. This CDR3 has 16 amino acids. The V end lost 0 bases, the J end lost 3 bases, and 12 bases lay between the germline ends. CDR3 in amino acids: CASSQEARVSYNEQFF. CDR3 nucleotides: TGCGCCAGCAGCCAAGAGGCGCGGGTTAGCTACAATGAGCAGTTCTTC.

This rearrangement joins TRBV4-3 to TRBJ2-2; a weak D match, TRBD1 (5 bases). This CDR3 spans 17 amino acids. Trimming pared 4 bases from V and 6 bases from J, leaving 21 bases between. Germline CDR1 and CDR2: LGHNA and YSLEER. This CDR3 reads CASSLSPRTPYAGELFF. The CDR3 DNA is TGCGCCAGCAGCCTCAGCCCCAGGACACCTTATGCCGGGGAGCTGTTTTTT.

The CDR3 spells CASSVVGRPGGELFF. CDR3 coding DNA: TGTGCCAGCAGCGTAGTCGGGAGGCCCGGCGGGGAGCTGTTTTTT. This chain uses TRBV9 with TRBJ2-2; 7 nucleotides align to TRBD2. V lost 0 bases to trimming and J lost 7 bases; unmatched junction nucleotides: 6. Germline assignment: CDR1 SGDLS and CDR2 YYNGEE. The CDR3 spans 15 residues.

This clone has just a few counts. The rearrangement joins TRBV5-1 to TRBJ2-3; 7 nucleotides align to TRBD2. CDR1 SGHRS and CDR2 YFSETQ come from the germline V gene. Trimming cost V 0 bases and J 7 bases; bases outside gene matches: 5. This CDR3 has 14 amino acids. The CDR3 loop is CASSLGREAHTQYF. CDR3 nucleotide sequence: TGCGCCAGCAGCTTGGGTCGGGAGGCTCATACGCAGTATTTT.

In regard to this clone: One junction end disagrees with the germline gene, perhaps due to a read error. This same CDR3 is encoded by further DNA sequences in the sample. V is TRBV5-6 and J is TRBJ2-7; 9 bases line up with TRBD1. Germline CDR1 SGHDT, CDR2 YYEEEE. The CDR3 spans 16 residues. This CDR3 reads CASSAGTGTKSYEQYF. Written as DNA, the CDR3 is TGCGCCAGCAGCGCCGGGACAGGGACAAAGTCCTACGAGCAGTACTTC.

V usage is TRBV6-1 and J usage is TRBJ2-7; 9 bases map to TRBD1. Trimming removed 6 bases from V and 7 bases from J; junction bases left unmatched: 7. The CDR3 is 13 residues long. Germline V gene data show CDR1 as MNHNS and CDR2 as SASEGT. The CDR3 here is CASSRDRAREQYF. CDR3 in DNA: TGTGCCAGCAGCCGGGACAGGGCTCGGGAGCAGTACTTC.

The chain links TRBV5-1 to TRBJ1-1, with 10 bases lining up with TRBD1. The CDR3 sequence is 15 residues long. V gave up 4 bases and J gave up 3 bases; unmatched junction bases: 6. Germline V gene data show CDR1 as SGHRS and CDR2 as YFSETQ. In nucleotides, the CDR3 is TGCGCCAGCAGCCACCGGACAGGGGGGGACACTGAAGCTTTCTTT. As protein: CASSHRTGGDTEAFF.

This chain joins TRBV7-9 and TRBJ2-3; D perhaps matches TRBD2 (7 bases). CDR1 and CDR2 from the germline V gene are SEHNR and FQNEAQ (reference sequence). This CDR3 contains 14 residues. V was pared by 1 base and J by 4 bases, with 9 bases between. CDR3 sequence reads: CASSLEGGADTQYF. CDR3 nucleotides: TGTGCCAGCAGCTTAGAGGGGGGGGCAGATACGCAGTATTTT.

This chain joins TRBV10-3 and TRBJ2-4; D perhaps matches TRBD1 (6 bases). The germline V and J ends were trimmed by 0 bases and 7 bases, with 10 bases remaining between them. The CDR3 loop spans 14 amino acids. CDR1 is ENHRY and CDR2 is SYGVKD in the germline V gene. The CDR3 reads CAISESPGDNIQYF. CDR3 sequence (DNA): TGTGCCATCAGTGAGTCGCCAGGGGATAACATTCAGTACTTC.

The chain links TRBV7-9 to TRBJ1-4; a weak D match, TRBD1 (5 bases). The CDR3 runs to 19 residues. The germline V and J ends were trimmed by 5 bases and 0 bases, with 22 bases remaining between them. CDR1 SEHNR and CDR2 FQNEAQ come from the germline V gene (reference sequence). The CDR3 sequence is CASSRGGGIPPATNEKLFF. CDR3 sequence (DNA): TGTGCCAGCAGCCGCGGGGGGGGAATACCACCTGCAACTAATGAAAAACTGTTTTTT.

V is TRBV4-1 and J is TRBJ1-5; D is uncertain. The germline V gene encodes CDR1 MGHRA and CDR2 YSYEKL. Deletions cut 4 bases from V and 0 bases from J, with 10 bases between. CDR3 size: 15 residues. The CDR3 region has the DNA TGCGCCAGCAGCCTGGGTTACAGTAGCAATCAGCCCCAGCATTTT. Its translation: CASSLGYSSNQPQHF.

J is TRBJ2-7 and V is TRBV2, with 7 bases that match TRBD1. The CDR3 runs 14 residues. Germline V gene sequence: CDR1 SNHLY, CDR2 FYNNEI. The V and J ends lost 6 bases and 0 bases, in that order; junction bases with no gene match: 5. CDR3: CASSEQGPSYEQYF. CDR3 DNA sequence: TGTGCCAGCAGCGAACAGGGGCCCTCCTACGAGCAGTACTTC.

This chain connects TRBV4-3 to TRBJ2-5; 8 bases match TRBD2. The CDR3 is made up of 15 amino acids. Germline CDR1 LGHNA, CDR2 YSLEER. Trimming removed 1 base from V and 5 bases from J; junction bases left unmatched: 6. The CDR3 region is CASSQGAGGGETQYF. Written as DNA, the CDR3 is TGCGCCAGCAGCCAAGGCGCGGGGGGAGGGGAGACCCAGTACTTC.

This clone appeared once. Here the CDR3 omits its conserved ending phenylalanine or tryptophan, so a read error is the likely source. The J gene is TRBJ1-2, the V gene TRBV6-6, with D unresolved. The length of the CDR3 is 14 residues. From germline, CDR1 is MNHNY and CDR2 SVGAGI (reference sequence). The V gene lost 2 bases and the J gene lost 0 bases, with 7 bases spanning the gap. CDR3 bases: TGTGCCAGCAGTTACGGCAGTTCTAACTATGGCTACACCCTC. Protein product: CASSYGSSNYGYTL.

The CDR3 DNA is TGTGCCAGCAGCTTGGGACTAGCGGGAGTGACCGAGCAGTACTTC. Its protein is CASSLGLAGVTEQYF. The chain uses TRBV5-8 and TRBJ2-7; the match to TRBD2 covers 12 bases. V was pared by 0 bases and J by 6 bases, with 4 bases of the junction left unmatched. The CDR3 runs to 15 residues. CDR1 SGHTS and CDR2 YDEGEE come from the germline V gene.

J is TRBJ1-5 and V is TRBV27; tentative D call: TRBD1 (6 bases). Germline V gene lookup returns CDR1 MNHEY and CDR2 SMNVEV (reference sequence). V lost 3 bases, J lost 1 base, and 7 bases lay in between. The CDR3 has 14 residues. CDR3 sequence: CASSFTGSNQPQHF. The CDR3, as DNA: TGTGCCAGCAGTTTCACAGGGAGCAATCAGCCCCAGCATTTT.